A selection of T cell receptor beta chains follows, all from one sample in a study of T-cell reconstitution after alpha-beta-depleted transplantation in children. TCRdb re-analysed the PCR reads in MiXCR, keeping a single row per CDR3 protein. Of about a million distinct CDR3 sequences listed, about 30% are singletons. Sequenced material: PBMCs, mostly from graft donor cells, taken 360 days after TCRalphabeta/CD19-depleted stem cell transplant. These receptors all come from a boy under three years old who had a stem cell transplant for SCID, so the T cells may come from the graft donor. The CDR3 runs from the conserved cysteine through the conserved F or W. D genes are given only for firm matches. Not every row has a clone size; where given, it reads once, few, many or a size class.

d_gene | j_gene | abundance | v_gene | CDR3aa | CDR3nt
. | TRBJ2-3 | many | TRBV7-8 | CASIPYERTSTDTQYF | TGTGCCAGCATCCCATACGAGAGAACTAGCACAGATACGCAGTATTTT
TRBD1 | TRBJ2-2 | . | TRBV5-1 | CASSLATGAGELFF | TGCGCCAGCAGCTTGGCCACAGGGGCCGGGGAGCTGTTTTTT
TRBD2 | TRBJ2-2 | . | TRBV4-3 | CASSQELSSGGNTGELFF | TGCGCCAGCAGCCAAGAGTTGTCTAGCGGGGGTAATACCGGGGAGCTGTTTTTT
. | TRBJ2-3 | many | TRBV5-1 | CASSLDSGSTDTQYF | TGTGCCAGCAGCTTAGATAGCGGCAGCACAGATACGCAGTATTTT
TRBD1 | TRBJ1-3 | . | TRBV15 | CATSRDLKKTGSGNTIYF | TGTGCCACCAGCAGAGATCTGAAGAAGACAGGGTCTGGAAACACCATATATTTT
. | TRBJ1-5 | few | TRBV27 | CASSWGIYSNQPQHF | TGTGCCAGCAGTTGGGGCATTTATAGCAATCAGCCCCAGCATTTT
. | TRBJ2-3 | few | TRBV25-1 | CASTTPGATDTQYF | TGTGCCAGCACCACCCCCGGGGCTACAGATACGCAGTATTTT
TRBD2 | TRBJ2-1 | few | TRBV28 | CASSFELAGAGSYNEQFF | TGTGCCAGCAGTTTCGAACTAGCGGGGGCCGGCTCCTACAATGAGCAGTTCTTC
TRBD1 | TRBJ1-1 | few | TRBV3-1 | CASSPNYRGRGAFF | TGTGCCAGCAGCCCGAATTACAGGGGGCGCGGAGCTTTCTTT
. | TRBJ2-7 | . | TRBV3-1 | CASSQRSYEQYF | TGTGCCAGCAGCCAACGCAGCTACGAGCAGTACTTC
TRBD2 | TRBJ2-3 | few | TRBV4-3 | CASSQDRSGGVKDTQYF | TGCGCCAGCAGCCAAGATAGAAGCGGGGGGGTAAAGGATACGCAGTATTTT
TRBD1 | TRBJ1-1 | few | TRBV6-5 | CATANNRGHKSPEAFF | TGTGCCACCGCAAACAACAGGGGGCATAAATCCCCTGAAGCTTTCTTT
. | TRBJ2-7 | . | TRBV20-1 | CSAPNNPGLDEQYF | TGCAGTGCTCCGAACAACCCAGGCCTGGACGAGCAGTACTTC
TRBD1 | TRBJ2-5 | many | TRBV7-2 | CASSPDRAGETQYF | TGTGCCAGCAGCCCAGACAGGGCAGGAGAGACCCAGTACTTC
. | TRBJ2-2 | . | TRBV15 | CATSRVFRGAETGELFF | TGTGCCACCAGCAGAGTTTTCAGGGGGGCTGAGACCGGGGAGCTGTTTTTT
. | TRBJ2-7 | . | TRBV20-1 | CSAREAERTPYEQYF | TGCAGTGCTAGAGAGGCAGAGAGGACCCCCTACGAGCAGTACTTC
. | TRBJ1-6 | . | TRBV5-5 | CASSFSGLDNSPLHF | TGTGCCAGCAGCTTTTCAGGGCTAGATAATTCACCCCTCCACTTT
. | TRBJ1-2 | few | TRBV28 | CASRGTGSPTFYGYTF | TGTGCCAGCAGGGGAACCGGGTCACCAACTTTCTATGGCTACACCTTC
. | TRBJ2-1 | . | TRBV19 | CASSIGVWRDNEQFF | TGTGCCAGTAGTATAGGGGTGTGGCGGGACAATGAGCAGTTCTTC
TRBD1 | TRBJ2-4 | many | TRBV28 | CASNRDRGWTGIQYF | TGTGCCAGCAACCGGGACAGGGGGTGGACGGGCATTCAGTACTTC
. | TRBJ1-5 | . | TRBV24-1 | CAPTCRAWSNQPQHF | TGTGCCCCAACCTGTCGGGCCTGGAGCAATCAGCCCCAGCATTTT
. | TRBJ2-7 | few | TRBV7-2 | CASSFSPRAVEQYF | TGTGCCAGCAGCTTTAGCCCGAGGGCCGTGGAGCAGTACTTC
TRBD1 | TRBJ2-7 | . | TRBV28 | CASSDLRGYEQYF | TGTGCCAGCAGTGATCTCAGGGGGTACGAGCAGTACTTC